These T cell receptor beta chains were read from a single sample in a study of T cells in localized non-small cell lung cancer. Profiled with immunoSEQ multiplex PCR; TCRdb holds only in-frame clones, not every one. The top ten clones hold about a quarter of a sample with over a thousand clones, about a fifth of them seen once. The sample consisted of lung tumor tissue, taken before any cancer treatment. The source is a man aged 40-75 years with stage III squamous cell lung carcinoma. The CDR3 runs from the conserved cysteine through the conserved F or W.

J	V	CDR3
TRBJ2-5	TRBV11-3	CASSSGTSGGARETQYF
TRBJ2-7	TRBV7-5	CASSLSGTSGYEQYF
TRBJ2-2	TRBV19	CASTSGGYTGELFF
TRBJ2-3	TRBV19	CASSIDPQGGSTDTQYF
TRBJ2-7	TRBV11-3	CASSLGTNSYEQYF
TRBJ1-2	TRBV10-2	CASSDEWRGLGGYTF
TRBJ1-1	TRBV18	CASSPLPETEAFF
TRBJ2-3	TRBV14	CASSLLYATSGRFADTQYF
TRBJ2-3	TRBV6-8	CASSYSSTPSGSRVDTQYF
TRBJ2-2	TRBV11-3	CASSSPGTSGSPHTGELFF
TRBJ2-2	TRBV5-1	CASSLGPPYTGELFF
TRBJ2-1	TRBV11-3	CASSTYSGRAYNEQFF
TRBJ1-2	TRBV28	CASRSTGGYYYGYTF
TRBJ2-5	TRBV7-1	CASSLKGLGETQYF
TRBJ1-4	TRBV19	CASSDREAGVHEKLFF
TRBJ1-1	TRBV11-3	CASSLGESNTEAFF
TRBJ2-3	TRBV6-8	CASSPSLWISTDTQYF
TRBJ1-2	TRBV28	CASSLPLGGQGYTF
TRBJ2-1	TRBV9	CASSEGGTRIYNEQFF
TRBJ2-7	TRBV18	CASSPGGLAGEKSYEQYF
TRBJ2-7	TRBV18	CASSPPGQLYEQYF
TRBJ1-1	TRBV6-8	CASSYEIKGSEAFF
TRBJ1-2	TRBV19	CASSILEHQYTF
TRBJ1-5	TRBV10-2	CASRGVRGLRPYSNQPQHF
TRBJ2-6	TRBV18	CASSPPTVANVLTF
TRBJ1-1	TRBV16	CASSPYRGNTEAFF
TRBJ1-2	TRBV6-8	CASRRNRAGYGYTF
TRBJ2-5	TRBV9	CASSATGVATQYF
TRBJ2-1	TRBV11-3	CASSLVAGPYNEQFF
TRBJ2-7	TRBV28	CASSLGVHYEQYF
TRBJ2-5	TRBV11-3	CASSSGTAAQETQYF
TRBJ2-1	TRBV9	CASSVEPGGPGSYNEQFF
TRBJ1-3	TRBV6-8	CASSLYTGGNTIYF
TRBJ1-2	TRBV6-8	CASSRTGDYGYTF
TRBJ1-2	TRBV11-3	CASSLVPVAPSGYTF
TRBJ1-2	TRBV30	CAGRGFYGYTF